The present entry profiles one T cell receptor (beta chain) with its context. What it binds is not known. Between the trimmed V and J ends, which lost 11 bases and 6 bases, there was a span of 10 bases. Germline V gene sequence: CDR1 MNHEY, CDR2 SVGAGI. The CDR3 has 10 residues. The study ran its PCR with 60 Vbeta and 13 Jbeta primers. How the authors handled the data: Later, tens of millions of unique TCR beta chains were counted in an analysis, and 10 million to 12 million of them were shared. The protocol was immunoSEQ multiplex PCR, while the TCRdb copy is restricted to in-frame clones and leaves out a portion. V, J and clone size derive from that table, while D and trimming were established from the DNA sequence. Altogether roughly 120,000 clones are present, 82% being singletons, with the ten largest covering approximately 10%. This specimen comes from a study of cytomegalovirus exposure and HLA in healthy donors. About the research overall: Earlier results showed 117 million unique TCR beta sequences derived from approximately 170 million T cells. Study observations and caveats: Indistinguishable V segments, including TRBV6-2 and TRBV6-3, were excluded. Apparent HLA restriction characterized most CMV-associated TCR beta chains in a later analysis.

The V gene is TRBV6-5, the J gene TRBJ1-2; no clear D gene. Input material: PBMCs. The sequence derives from a male donor in good health and CMV-seropositive. The CDR3 loop reads CAGGENGYTF. In DNA form, the CDR3 reads TGTGCCGGCGGGGAAAATGGCTACACCTTC.